The present entry profiles one T cell receptor (beta chain) with its context. Its matching antigen is unknown. Germline values: CDR1 MDHEN, CDR2 SYDVKM. J was trimmed by 3 bases and V by 2 bases; bases with no gene match: 12. The CDR3 runs to 19 residues. Unique molecular identifiers were built into the TCRbeta library. TCRdb analysed the PCR reads with MiXCR anew, one entry per CDR3 protein. The sample has about 97,000 distinct CDR3 sequences; under 7% are singletons. The sample comes from a study of T-cell reconstitution after alpha-beta-depleted transplantation in children. Regarding the study as a whole: Fresh T-cell production supplied most of the T-cell counts and diversity seen one year after transplant. Where alpha-beta T cells came from about two months after transplant was reportedly several hundred expanded graft clones. Recipient T cells and thymic progenitors that survived were the source of the high TCRbeta diversity seen at day 60 in some patients.

This material consisted of PBMCs, mostly from graft donor cells, taken 60 days after TCRalphabeta/CD19-depleted stem cell transplant. V is TRBV28 and J is TRBJ2-7, with TRBD2 matching over 14 bases. The TCR comes from a female patient aged 2 to 10 who had a stem cell transplant for Fanconi anemia, so the T cells may come from the graft donor. The CDR3 DNA reads TGTGCCAGCAGTTTAGGCAAGGGACTAGCGGGAGTCTGGAACTACGAGCAGTACTTC. It is translated as CASSLGKGLAGVWNYEQYF. The full variable domain, with the rest looked up from reference TRBV28 and TRBJ2-7, is DVKVTQSSRYLVKRTGEKVFLECVQDMDHENMFWYRQDPGLGLRLIYFSYDVKMKEKGDIPEGYSVSREKKERFSLILESASTNQTSMYLCASSLGKGLAGVWNYEQYFGPGTRLTVT.